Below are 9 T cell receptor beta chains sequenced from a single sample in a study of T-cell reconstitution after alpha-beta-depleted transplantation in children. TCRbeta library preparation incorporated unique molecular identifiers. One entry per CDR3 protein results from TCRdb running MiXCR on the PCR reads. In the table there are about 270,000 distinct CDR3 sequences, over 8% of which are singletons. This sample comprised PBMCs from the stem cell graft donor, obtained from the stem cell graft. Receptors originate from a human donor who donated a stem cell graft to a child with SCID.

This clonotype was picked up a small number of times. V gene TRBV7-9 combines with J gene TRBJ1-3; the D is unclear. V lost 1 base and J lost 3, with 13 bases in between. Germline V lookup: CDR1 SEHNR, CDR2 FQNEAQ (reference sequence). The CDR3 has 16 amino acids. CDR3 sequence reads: CASSLEVVQYGNTIYF. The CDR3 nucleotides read TGTGCCAGCAGCTTAGAGGTGGTACAATATGGAAACACCATATATTTT.

CDR3 coding DNA: TGTGCCAGCAGTATGACCGGGACAGTCTCTGTCAAAAACATTCAGTACTTC. Protein product: CASSMTGTVSVKNIQYF. This rearrangement joins TRBV27 to TRBJ2-4; 7 bases line up with TRBD1. Germline CDR1 MNHEY, CDR2 SMNVEV (reference sequence). With V trimmed by 5 bases and J by 3 bases, 13 bases remained unmatched. CDR3 length: 17 amino acids.

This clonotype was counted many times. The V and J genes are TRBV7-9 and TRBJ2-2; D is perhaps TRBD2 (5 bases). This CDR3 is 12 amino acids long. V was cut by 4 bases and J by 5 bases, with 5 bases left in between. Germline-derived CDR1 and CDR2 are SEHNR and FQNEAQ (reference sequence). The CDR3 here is CASSSGTGELFF. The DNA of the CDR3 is TGTGCCAGCAGCTCGGGGACCGGGGAGCTGTTTTTT.

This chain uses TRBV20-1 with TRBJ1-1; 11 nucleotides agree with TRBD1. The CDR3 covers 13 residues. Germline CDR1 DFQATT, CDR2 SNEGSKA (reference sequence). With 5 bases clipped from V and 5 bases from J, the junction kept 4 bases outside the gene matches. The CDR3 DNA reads TGCAGTGCTGGACAGGGGGCAAGGACTGAAGCTTTCTTT. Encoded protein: CSAGQGARTEAFF.

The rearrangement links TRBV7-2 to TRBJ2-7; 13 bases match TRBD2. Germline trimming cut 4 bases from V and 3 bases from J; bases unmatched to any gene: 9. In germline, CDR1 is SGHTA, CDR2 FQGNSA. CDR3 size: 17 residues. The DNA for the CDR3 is TGTGCCAGCAGCTCCCCGACTAGCGGGGGGACCTACTACGAGCAGTACTTC. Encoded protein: CASSSPTSGGTYYEQYF.

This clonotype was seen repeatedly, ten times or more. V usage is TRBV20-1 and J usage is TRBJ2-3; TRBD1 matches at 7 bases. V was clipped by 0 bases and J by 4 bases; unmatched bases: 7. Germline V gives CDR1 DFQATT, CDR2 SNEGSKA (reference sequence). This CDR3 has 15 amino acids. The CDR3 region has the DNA TGCAGTGCTAGAGAGAGGGGGCTCGGATCAGATACGCAGTATTTT. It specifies CSARERGLGSDTQYF.

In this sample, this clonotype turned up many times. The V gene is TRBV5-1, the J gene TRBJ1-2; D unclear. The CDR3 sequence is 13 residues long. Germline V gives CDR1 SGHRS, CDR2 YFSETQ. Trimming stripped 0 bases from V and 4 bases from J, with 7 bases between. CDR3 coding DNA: TGCGCCAGCAGCTTGGCAGCGAGCTATGGCTACACCTTC. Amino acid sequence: CASSLAASYGYTF. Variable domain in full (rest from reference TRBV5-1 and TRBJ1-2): KAGVTQTPRYLIKTRGQQVTLSCSPISGHRSVSWYQQTPGQGLQFLFEYFSETQRNKGNFPGRFSGRQFSNSRSEMNVSTLELGDSALYLCASSLAASYGYTFGSGTRLTVV.

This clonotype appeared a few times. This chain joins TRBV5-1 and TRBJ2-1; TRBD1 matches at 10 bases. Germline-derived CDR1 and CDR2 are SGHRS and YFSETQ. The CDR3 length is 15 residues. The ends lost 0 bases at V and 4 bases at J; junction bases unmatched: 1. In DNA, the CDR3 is TGCGCCAGCAGCTTGGCGGGACAGGGGTACAATGAGCAGTTCTTC. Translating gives CASSLAGQGYNEQFF.

Here the CDR3 DNA reads TGTGCCAGCTGGCCGGGACAGGGCGACGAGCAGTACTTC. Its translation is CASWPGQGDEQYF. This chain joins TRBV12-3 or TRBV12-4 and TRBJ2-7; 9 positions match TRBD1. Losses at the gene ends were 8 bases for V and 5 bases for J; bases not matched to a gene: 7. The CDR3 extends over 13 amino acids.